This T cell receptor beta chain emerged from a study of long-term antiretroviral therapy in people with HIV. Investigators performed immunoSEQ version v3.0 at survey level. Here immunoSEQ multiplex PCR was the method, and the copy in TCRdb shows in-frame clones only, minus some. The data contain more than 10,000 clones, 88% of them singletons. General study points: After ART, diversity increased yet remained lower than transplant donor controls.

About this clone itself: Its antigen is undetermined.

Researchers secured at least one pre-ART and at least two post-ART PBMC samples from each donor. Germline V gene lookup returns CDR1 LGHNA and CDR2 YSLEER. Between the trimmed V and J ends, which lost 4 bases and 4 bases, there was a span of 17 bases. CDR3 length equals 16 residues. Sequences were derived from unsorted PBMCs, sampled 2.1 years after starting antiretroviral therapy. The chain combines TRBV4-3 with TRBJ2-4; D is possibly TRBD2 (6 bases). The sequence derives from a woman between 40 and 55 years old with HIV. CDR3 region: CASSLWDSGPKNIQYF. The CDR3 DNA follows: TGCGCCAGCAGCCTCTGGGACTCAGGGCCGAAAAACATTCAGTACTTC.